The 13 T cell receptor beta chains in this list originate from one sample, sequenced in a study of OX40 agonist ivuxolimab in advanced cancers. The data were produced by immunoSEQ multiplex PCR, yet TCRdb's version contains in-frame clones alone and is incomplete. The sample has about 81,000 clones; 90% to 95% are singletons. Sequencing used CD4+ or CD8+ T cells sorted from blood, obtained in a trial of the OX40 agonist ivuxolimab. These receptors all stem from an adult with an advanced solid tumor such as melanoma, head and neck, liver or kidney cancer.

This sequence joins TRBV6-5 and TRBJ2-7; D possibly corresponds to TRBD1 (6 bases). V lost 0 bases and J lost 5, with 11 bases in between. CDR3 length: 14 residues. Germline lookup yields CDR1 MNHEY and CDR2 SVGAGI. The CDR3 reads CASSYSGTGNEQYF. CDR3 nucleotides: TGTGCCAGCAGTTACTCCGGAACAGGGAACGAGCAGTACTTC.

The rearrangement joins TRBV10-2 to TRBJ2-7; D remains ambiguous. The length of the CDR3 is 14 residues. V gave up 7 bases and J gave up 3 bases, with 16 bases separating them. The germline gives CDR1 WSHSY, CDR2 SAAADI. CDR3 in amino acids: CASTTGSADYEQYF. In nucleotides, the CDR3 is TGCGCCAGCACCACCGGTTCCGCCGACTACGAGCAGTACTTC.

This chain uses TRBV7-9 with TRBJ2-1; tentative D call: TRBD2 (6 bases). The CDR3 loop spans 12 amino acids. CDR1 SEHNR and CDR2 FQNEAQ come from the germline V gene (reference sequence). V dropped 5 bases and J dropped 8 bases, with 10 bases sitting between them. The CDR3: CASSPGGDEQFF. Here the CDR3 DNA reads TGTGCCAGCAGCCCCGGGGGAGATGAGCAGTTCTTC.

The chain combines TRBV14 with TRBJ1-2; no definite D call. With 1 base removed from V and 1 base from J, the gap between germline ends came to 13 bases. This CDR3 contains 16 residues. Germline lookup yields CDR1 SGHDN and CDR2 FVKESK. The CDR3 DNA reads as TGTGCCAGCAGCCAAGTACGGAAAGGTGGTAACTATGGCTACACCTTC. The encoded protein is CASSQVRKGGNYGYTF. Drawing the rest from reference TRBV14 and TRBJ1-2, the complete variable domain is EAGVTQFPSHSVIEKGQTVTLRCDPISGHDNLYWYRRVMGKEIKFLLHFVKESKQDESGMPNNRFLAERTGGTYSTLKVQPAELEDSGVYFCASSQVRKGGNYGYTFGSGTRLTVV.

The chain links TRBV10-3 to TRBJ1-2; a weak D match, TRBD1 (6 bases). V was clipped by 4 bases and J by 8 bases, with 20 bases between them. The germline CDR1 and CDR2 sequences are ENHRY and SYGVKD. This CDR3 spans 15 amino acids. CDR3: CAISGSSGTLEGYTF. CDR3 bases: TGTGCCATCAGTGGTTCTTCCGGGACACTCGAGGGCTACACCTTC.

The chain uses TRBV11-2 and TRBJ2-7; D may be TRBD1 or TRBD2 (5 bases each). The CDR3 has 14 residues. Germline loops: CDR1 SGHAT, CDR2 FQNNGV. V lost 1 base and J 5 bases, leaving 12 bases between the germline ends. The CDR3 loop reads CASSLVEGTHEQYF. The CDR3 nucleotides are TGTGCCAGCAGCTTAGTTGAGGGGACCCACGAGCAGTACTTC.

The chain has TRBV28 and TRBJ2-1; possible D gene TRBD2, 6 bases. Germline values: CDR1 MDHEN, CDR2 SYDVKM. V gave up 3 bases and J gave up 2 bases, with 11 bases separating them. This CDR3 has 15 amino acids. The CDR3 loop reads CASSFPGVAYNEQFF. The CDR3 bases are TGTGCCAGCAGTTTTCCGGGAGTGGCCTACAATGAGCAGTTCTTC.

This chain's CDR3 is CASSLTLGSGRYNEQFF. DNA of the CDR3: TGCGCCAGCAGCCTAACGTTGGGGTCAGGACGCTACAATGAGCAGTTCTTC. The V gene is TRBV4-3, the J gene TRBJ2-1; D is unresolved. Trimming stripped 4 bases from V and 3 bases from J, with 19 bases between. The CDR3 is 17 residues long. CDR1 and CDR2 (germline): LGHNA, YSLEER.

J is TRBJ2-7 and V is TRBV5-5, with unresolved D. The V gene's germline CDR1 is SGHKS and CDR2 YYEKEE (reference sequence). The V end lost 2 bases, the J end lost 2 bases, and 8 bases lay between the germline ends. This CDR3 contains 13 residues. This CDR3 reads CASSLFRAYEQYF. DNA for the CDR3: TGTGCCAGCAGCTTATTCCGGGCCTACGAGCAGTACTTC.

The sample holds one count of this clone. The chain is built from TRBV7-9 and TRBJ2-1; the match to TRBD2 covers 9 bases. V was clipped by 1 base and J by 15 bases; unmatched bases: 1. The CDR3 totals 11 residues. The germline gives CDR1 SEHNR, CDR2 FQNEAQ (reference sequence). The CDR3 loop reads CASSLGLAAFF. The CDR3, as DNA: TGTGCCAGCAGCTTAGGACTAGCGGCGTTCTTC.

The chain has TRBV19 and TRBJ2-1; no reliable D call. V gave up 1 base and J gave up 7 bases, with 11 bases separating them. The V gene's germline CDR1 is LNHDA and CDR2 SQIVND (reference sequence). The CDR3 runs 14 residues. The CDR3 is CASSIAPGVNEQFF. CDR3 coding DNA: TGTGCCAGTAGTATAGCCCCTGGGGTGAATGAGCAGTTCTTC.

The DNA of the CDR3 is TGCGCCAGCAGCCGGTTACAGGGGGCGGGCACTGAAGCTTTCTTT. It encodes CASSRLQGAGTEAFF. J is TRBJ1-1 and V is TRBV4-3; 9 nucleotides line up with TRBD1. This CDR3 is built from 15 residues. The germline CDR1 and CDR2 sequences are LGHNA and YSLEER. J lost 4 bases, V lost 4 bases, and 7 bases had no gene match.

This chain joins TRBV7-2 and TRBJ2-2; no firm D call. V was shortened by 5 bases and J by 3 bases, with 10 bases between the two germline ends. Germline V lookup: CDR1 SGHTA, CDR2 FQGNSA. This CDR3 region has 14 residues. Here the CDR3 reads CASSLRRDTGELFF. DNA of the CDR3: TGTGCCAGCAGCCTGAGACGGGACACCGGGGAGCTGTTTTTT.